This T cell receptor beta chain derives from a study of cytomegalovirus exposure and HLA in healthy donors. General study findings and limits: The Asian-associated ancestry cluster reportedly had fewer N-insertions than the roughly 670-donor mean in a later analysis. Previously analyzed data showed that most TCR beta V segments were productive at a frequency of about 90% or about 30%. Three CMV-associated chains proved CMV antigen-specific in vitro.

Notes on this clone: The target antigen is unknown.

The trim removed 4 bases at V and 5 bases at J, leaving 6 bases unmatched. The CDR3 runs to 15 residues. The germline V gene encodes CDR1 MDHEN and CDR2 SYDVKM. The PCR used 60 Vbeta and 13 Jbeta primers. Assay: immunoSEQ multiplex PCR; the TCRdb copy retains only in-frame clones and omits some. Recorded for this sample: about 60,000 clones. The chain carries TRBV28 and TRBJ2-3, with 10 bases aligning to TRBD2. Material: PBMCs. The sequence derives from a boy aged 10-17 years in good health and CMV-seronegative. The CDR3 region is CASSSQAGGKDTQYF. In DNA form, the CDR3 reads TGTGCCAGCAGTTCACAAGCGGGAGGGAAAGATACGCAGTATTTT.